This TCR beta chain was found in a study of CD8 T cells in Susac syndrome. TEMRA cells were enriched by FACS, and CD4+ and CD8+ T cells were negatively isolated. The germline CDR1 and CDR2 sequences are SGHRS and YFSETQ. CDR3 size: 15 residues. V lost 3 bases and J lost 1, with 13 bases in between. When the RNA was reverse transcribed, random hexamers were used with an input of about 0.5 to 1 ug. A multiplex approach, immunoSEQ multiplex PCR, amplified TCR beta CDR3 across 54 Vbeta and 13 Jbeta. TCRdb re-analysed the immunoSEQ multiplex PCR reads in MiXCR, keeping a single row per CDR3 protein. The sample shows some 170,000 distinct CDR3 sequences, around 94% of them seen only once.

The sample comprised CD4+ T cells from PBMCs. This receptor was identified in a human donor with Susac syndrome. This sequence joins TRBV5-1 and TRBJ1-1; the D gene is possibly TRBD1 (5 bases). The CDR3: CASSSLGPENTEAFF. The CDR3 DNA is TGCGCCAGCAGCTCCCTGGGGCCAGAGAACACTGAAGCTTTCTTT.